The sequence of this TCR beta chain was determined in a study of blood T cell repertoires in COVID-19. Study-wide background: The analysed material was cDNA or gDNA that came from T cells, B-cell-depleted T cells, or PBMCs.

The CDR3 loop spans 13 amino acids. The germline V and J ends were trimmed by 6 bases and 5 bases, with 13 bases remaining between them. Original data processing: Reference gene primer amplification yielded estimated nucleated cell counts. TCRdb's table, derived via immunoSEQ multiplex PCR, lists solely in-frame clones and lacks some. The V and J calls and the clone size are those of that table, but D and trimming were determined from the DNA. Altogether about 200,000 clones are present, approximately 91% being singletons, with the ten largest covering more than 5.5%. The source is a man between 60 and 75 years old who had recovered from COVID-19. The rearrangement links TRBV12-3 or TRBV12-4 to TRBJ1-2; tentative D call: TRBD1 (6 bases). What was sequenced was peripheral blood. The CDR3 nucleotides are TGTGCCAGCAGCACTGGACAGCCGTATGGCTACACCTTC. Residues: CASSTGQPYGYTF.